The present T cell receptor (beta chain) was sequenced within a study of graft-versus-host responses after intestinal transplantation. Looking at the study overall: Each patient got anti-thymocyte globulin induction, then tacrolimus and steroids for about 3 years.

Study observations and caveats: The recipient marrow held GvH clones, and some of them showed up first in ileum or blood.

Irradiated stimulators labeled with violet dye, around 200,000 in number, were plated with around 200,000 CFSE-labeled responders. Profiled with immunoSEQ multiplex PCR; TCRdb holds only in-frame clones, not every one. The profile covers 20,000 or so clones, with 30% to 40% appearing a single time and roughly 9.2% taken by the ten largest. This clone was observed a handful of times. The source material was alloreactive CD8+ T cells from a mixed lymphocyte reaction culture, sampled before intestinal transplant. Stated subset: CFSE-low proliferating T cells sorted from roughly six-day pre-transplant mixed lymphocyte reaction (GvH or HvG direction). The TCR sequence derives from a human patient who received an intestinal transplant.

The CDR3, as DNA: TGTGCCAGCAGCCGAACTAATGGACAGGAGTGGCACTACGAGCAGTACTTC. Translated, it gives CASSRTNGQEWHYEQYF. V is TRBV11-2 and J is TRBJ2-7; 7 bases fit TRBD1. The J segment lost 3 bases and the V segment lost 5 bases, leaving 16 bases of the junction unmatched. CDR1 and CDR2 from the germline V gene are SGHAT and FQNNGV. CDR3 length equals 17 residues.